One sample yielded the 20 T cell receptor beta chains listed below, sequenced in a study of graft-versus-host responses after intestinal transplantation. No antigens are known for them. The repertoire was sequenced with immunoSEQ multiplex PCR; TCRdb's copy has only in-frame clones and lacks some. The sample records about 82,000 clones, 91% being singletons. This specimen was unstimulated CD4+ T cells sorted from spleen or lymph node cells, taken before intestinal transplant. All receptors derive from a human donor who received an intestinal transplant.

The table lists this clone with a count of one. The CDR3 bases are TGTGCCAGCAGAAACCATGGACAGGGTACCGAGCAGTACTTC. This encodes CASRNHGQGTEQYF. The V gene is TRBV16, the J gene TRBJ2-7, with 8 nucleotides matching TRBD1. The germline V gene encodes CDR1 KGHSY and CDR2 FQNENV. The CDR3 runs 14 residues. V lost 6 bases, J lost 6 bases, and 10 bases stayed unmatched.

V is TRBV11-2 and J is TRBJ2-1, with D perhaps TRBD2 (5 bases). The V and J ends lost 4 bases and 3 bases respectively, with 7 bases between them. Germline V lookup: CDR1 SGHAT, CDR2 FQNNGV. This CDR3 is built from 13 residues. The CDR3 protein is CASSSTSYNEQFF. Here the CDR3 DNA reads TGTGCCAGCAGCTCCACTAGCTACAATGAGCAGTTCTTC.

This chain connects TRBV6-6 to TRBJ2-2; 7 nucleotides align to TRBD1. J lost 7 bases, V lost 4 bases, and 9 bases had no gene match. This CDR3 has 15 amino acids. The V gene's germline CDR1 is MNHNY and CDR2 SVGAGI (reference sequence). The CDR3 nucleotides are TGTGCCAGCAGTTCATTGGCTAACAGGGGCGGGGAGCTGTTTTTT. Translated, it gives CASSSLANRGGELFF.

This clone was seen a single time. The V gene is TRBV5-1, the J gene TRBJ1-1; 8 bases are a match to TRBD1. CDR1 is SGHRS, CDR2 YFSETQ, per germline. Losses at the gene ends were 6 bases for V and 0 bases for J; bases not matched to a gene: 4. CDR3 length: 14 amino acids. CDR3 loop: CASKGQGMNTEAFF. The CDR3 region has the DNA TGCGCCAGCAAAGGACAGGGAATGAACACTGAAGCTTTCTTT.

The rearrangement uses TRBV18 and TRBJ2-1; D might be TRBD1 (5 bases). The CDR3 sequence is 14 residues long. V shed 1 base and J shed 4 bases, with 8 bases lying between them. Germline V gene sequence: CDR1 KGHSH, CDR2 LQKENI. Here the CDR3 DNA reads TGTGCCAGCTCACCACAGAAGGGGTACAATGAGCAGTTCTTC. Translation: CASSPQKGYNEQFF.

DNA for the CDR3: TGTGCCAGCGCTAACGGGGGACTAACCTACGAGCAGTACTTC. Protein sequence: CASANGGLTYEQYF. The chain joins TRBV2 to TRBJ2-7; the match to TRBD2 covers 7 bases. The CDR3 runs to 14 residues. V lost 8 bases to trimming and J lost 2 bases; unmatched junction nucleotides: 9. Germline V gene data show CDR1 as SNHLY and CDR2 as FYNNEI.

This sequence joins TRBV14 and TRBJ1-1, with D unclear. CDR3 length equals 18 residues. V lost 2 bases to trimming and J lost 5 bases, with 24 bases between them. Germline values: CDR1 SGHDN, CDR2 FVKESK. The CDR3 region is CASSQRLPIMVGWTEAFF. The CDR3 nucleotides read TGTGCCAGCAGCCAAAGATTACCCATTATGGTCGGTTGGACTGAAGCTTTCTTT.

The V and J genes are TRBV7-9 and TRBJ1-1; D gene ambiguous. Trimming shortened V by 3 bases and J by 4 bases, and 18 bases separated the two germline ends. CDR3 length equals 16 residues. Germline CDR1 SEHNR, CDR2 FQNEAQ (reference sequence). Written as DNA, the CDR3 is TGTGCCAGCAGCTTGGGTGGAGGGTTTACGGGCACTGAAGCTTTCTTT. Its translation: CASSLGGGFTGTEAFF.

This chain uses TRBV18 with TRBJ1-6, with TRBD1 matching over 7 bases. The CDR3 has 15 residues. The V gene's germline CDR1 is KGHSH and CDR2 LQKENI. With V trimmed by 3 bases and J by 8 bases, 7 bases remained unmatched. The CDR3 sequence: CASSPTLQGDSPLHF. The CDR3 DNA follows: TGTGCCAGCTCACCTACGTTGCAGGGGGATTCACCCCTCCACTTT.

This chain connects TRBV14 to TRBJ2-3, with D perhaps matching TRBD1 (5 bases). With 4 bases removed from V and 6 bases from J, the gap between germline ends came to 11 bases. The CDR3 is made up of 13 amino acids. Germline V gene sequence: CDR1 SGHDN, CDR2 FVKESK. The CDR3 loop is CASSRQGFDTQYF. In nucleotides, the CDR3 is TGTGCCAGCAGCCGGCAGGGTTTTGATACGCAGTATTTT.

The J gene is TRBJ1-3, the V gene TRBV6-1, with 9 positions matching TRBD1. The germline V gene has CDR1 MNHNS and CDR2 SASEGT. Unmatched junction bases numbered 6, after V lost 2 bases and J lost 4 bases. There are 16 residues in the CDR3. The CDR3 sequence is CASSEPGTGRGNTIYF. The DNA of the CDR3 is TGTGCCAGCAGTGAACCCGGGACAGGGAGAGGAAACACCATATATTTT.

This chain connects TRBV12-5 to TRBJ1-5; D gene unclear. Trimming removed 3 bases from V and 1 base from J, with 13 bases in between. CDR1 and CDR2 from the germline V gene are LGHNT and FRNRAP. The length of the CDR3 is 16 residues. CDR3 in DNA: TGTGCTAGTGGTTTTGATGGGCCGGGGAGCAATCAGCCCCAGCATTTT. Its translation: CASGFDGPGSNQPQHF. The full variable domain, with the rest looked up from reference TRBV12-5 and TRBJ1-5, is DARVTQTPRHKVTEMGQEVTMRCQPILGHNTVFWYRQTMMQGLELLAYFRNRAPLDDSGMPKDRFSAEMPDATLATLKIQPSEPRDSAVYFCASGFDGPGSNQPQHFGDGTRLSIL.

This chain links TRBV25-1 with TRBJ2-5; D is perhaps TRBD2 (5 bases). Germline values: CDR1 MGHDK, CDR2 SYGVNS. V shed 10 bases and J shed 3 bases, with 15 bases lying between them. CDR3 length: 13 amino acids. CDR3 protein: CATAGVGKETQYF. CDR3 DNA sequence: TGTGCCACCGCGGGTGTCGGGAAAGAGACCCAGTACTTC.

This clone was seen only once. The chain recombines TRBV30 with TRBJ2-3; maybe TRBD1 (5 bases). Trimming took 1 base from V and 5 from J, leaving 16 bases between them. The CDR3 has 15 residues. Germline assignment: CDR1 GTSNPN and CDR2 SVGIG (reference sequence). In DNA form, the CDR3 reads TGTGCCTGGAGTGGGGGCCTTGGCCAAGGAGATACGCAGTATTTT. It encodes CAWSGGLGQGDTQYF.

V and J are TRBV29-1 and TRBJ2-1; the match to TRBD1 covers 7 bases. Germline V gives CDR1 SQVTM, CDR2 ANQGSEA. The junction had 8 bases not matched to a gene; V was cut back by 6 bases and J by 6 bases. The CDR3 runs to 13 residues. CDR3 residues: CSVAPGQFNEQFF. The CDR3 DNA reads as TGCAGCGTCGCTCCGGGACAGTTCAATGAGCAGTTCTTC.

CDR3 sequence (DNA): TGTGCCACCAGCACTAATTCCGGGGAACATCAACCTCAGCCCCAGCATTTT. Protein sequence: CATSTNSGEHQPQPQHF. The chain uses TRBV15 and TRBJ1-5; D ambiguous. There are 17 residues in the CDR3. Trimming stripped 4 bases from V and 6 bases from J, with 22 bases between. Germline V gene data show CDR1 as LNHNV and CDR2 as YYDKDF (reference sequence).

The rearrangement uses TRBV5-4 and TRBJ1-4, with 8 bases identical to TRBD1. CDR3 size: 14 residues. Germline CDR1 is SGHNT and CDR2 is YYREEE (reference sequence). J lost 7 bases, V lost 0 bases, and 2 bases had no gene match. CDR3 in amino acids: CASSLGTGSEKLFF. The CDR3 DNA is TGTGCCAGCAGCTTGGGGACAGGGAGTGAAAAACTGTTTTTT.

V is TRBV7-2 and J is TRBJ2-5, with a weak D call TRBD2 (7 bases). V lost 0 bases to trimming and J lost 12 bases, with 14 bases between them. The CDR3 extends over 13 amino acids. Germline V gene data show CDR1 as SGHTA and CDR2 as FQGNSA. In DNA form, the CDR3 reads TGTGCCAGCAGCTTAGCCCCGGGGGCGGGGGAGTACTTC. This translates into CASSLAPGAGEYF.

The chain employs TRBV9 and TRBJ2-2; 12 bases match TRBD2. The V segment lost 4 bases and the J segment 0 bases; nucleotides outside the gene matches: 10. The germline CDR1 and CDR2 sequences are SGDLS and YYNGEE. The CDR3 runs 19 residues. Written as DNA, the CDR3 is TGTGCCAGCAGCCCCCAAGGAACTAGCGGGGGGACGAACACCGGGGAGCTGTTTTTT. This sequence encodes CASSPQGTSGGTNTGELFF.

The chain joins TRBV5-1 to TRBJ1-5; no clear D. Per the germline V gene, CDR1 is SGHRS and CDR2 is YFSETQ. V lost 4 bases and J 0 bases, leaving 8 bases between the germline ends. The CDR3 consists of 14 residues. The CDR3 nucleotides are TGCGCCAGCAGCCCGGGTTATAGCAATCAGCCCCAGCATTTT. The encoded protein is CASSPGYSNQPQHF.